Presented here are 30 T cell receptor beta chains from one specimen sequenced in a study of shared clonotypes between healthy human individuals. The protocol was immunoSEQ multiplex PCR, while the TCRdb copy is restricted to in-frame clones and leaves out a portion. The sample consists of 1,400,000 or so clones, 98% to 99% of them appearing once. Sequenced: naive CD4+ T cells sorted from blood. Specified subset: CD45RA+ positively selected. These receptors came from a man between 25 and 39 years old in good health.

This chain uses TRBV7-6 with TRBJ1-5, with D uncertain. CDR3 length equals 16 residues. The V end was cut by 0 bases, the J end by 2 bases, with 11 bases between. Per germline, CDR1 SGHVS and CDR2 FNYEAQ. In DNA form, the CDR3 reads TGTGCCAGCAGCTTAGCCCTTGCGAGCGGCAATCAGCCCCAGCATTTT. It encodes CASSLALASGNQPQHF. The whole variable domain, remainder taken from reference TRBV7-6 and TRBJ1-5, is GAGVSQSPRYKVTKRGQDVALRCDPISGHVSLYWYRQALGQGPEFLTYFNYEAQQDKSGLPNDRFSAERPEGSISTLTIQRTEQRDSAMYRCASSLALASGNQPQHFGDGTRLSIL.

This rearrangement joins TRBV5-1 to TRBJ2-6, with D uncertain. The CDR3 covers 16 residues. Germline V gene lookup returns CDR1 SGHRS and CDR2 YFSETQ. V was clipped by 1 base and J by 2 bases, with 10 bases between them. CDR3 bases: TGCGCCAGCAGCTTGCCCCCGACCGCTGGGGCCAACGTCCTGACTTTC. Its translation is CASSLPPTAGANVLTF.

The chain employs TRBV27 and TRBJ2-2, with 7 bases identical to TRBD1. J gave up 1 base and V 5 bases, and 10 bases lay outside the gene matches. Germline lookup yields CDR1 MNHEY and CDR2 SMNVEV (reference sequence). This CDR3 is 17 amino acids long. This CDR3 reads CASSGRTGTWNTGELFF. In nucleotides, the CDR3 is TGTGCCAGCAGTGGTCGGACAGGCACGTGGAACACCGGGGAGCTGTTTTTT.

Regarding this clone: Different DNA sequences within this sample yield the same CDR3. This chain connects TRBV5-4 to TRBJ2-1, with a weak D call TRBD2 (5 bases). This CDR3 has 14 residues. CDR1 is SGHNT and CDR2 is YYREEE in the germline V gene (reference sequence). Trimming pared 4 bases from V and 0 bases from J, leaving 8 bases between. The CDR3 reads CASSPRGSYNEQFF. The CDR3 DNA reads as TGTGCCAGCAGCCCACGGGGCTCCTACAATGAGCAGTTCTTC.

This sequence joins TRBV9 and TRBJ2-1; maybe TRBD2 (5 bases). The CDR3 is 15 amino acids. CDR1 and CDR2 (germline): SGDLS, YYNGEE. The V end lost 1 base, the J end lost 4 bases, and 12 bases lay between the germline ends. CDR3: CASSVSGDNYNEQFF. CDR3 sequence (DNA): TGTGCCAGCAGCGTATCCGGGGATAATTACAATGAGCAGTTCTTC.

The V gene is TRBV19, the J gene TRBJ1-2; 10 nucleotides align to TRBD1. The CDR3 length is 13 residues. V lost 3 bases, J lost 8 bases, and 3 bases stayed unmatched. Germline V gene sequence: CDR1 LNHDA, CDR2 SQIVND (reference sequence). The CDR3 coding sequence is TGTGCCAGTAGTATTTCGACAGGGGGCGGCTACACCTTC. Translating gives CASSISTGGGYTF.

This clone was counted a single time. The chain combines TRBV7-7 with TRBJ2-2; 7 positions match TRBD1. The junction had 8 bases not matched to a gene; V was cut back by 1 base and J by 9 bases. The CDR3 sequence is 15 residues long. CDR1 is SSHAT and CDR2 is FNYEAQ in the germline V gene (reference sequence). CDR3 residues: CASSLELDRRRELFF. The CDR3 bases are TGTGCCAGCAGCTTAGAGTTGGACAGGCGAAGGGAGCTGTTTTTT.

This clone was recorded only once. V gene TRBV29-1 combines with J gene TRBJ2-1, with 7 bases matching TRBD1. Germline V lookup: CDR1 SQVTM, CDR2 ANQGSEA. Germline trimming cut 1 base from V and 1 base from J; bases unmatched to any gene: 4. CDR3 size: 15 residues. For the CDR3, the DNA is TGCAGCGTTGAAGGGACAGGCTCGTCCTACAATGAGCAGTTCTTC. Its translation is CSVEGTGSSYNEQFF.

In regard to this clone: An end of the junction does not agree with germline; a read error may underlie this. J is TRBJ2-3 and V is TRBV9; D might be TRBD2 (5 bases). This CDR3 has 14 residues. Germline V CDR1 and CDR2: SGDLS, YYNGEE. DNA for the CDR3: TGTGCCAGCAGCGTAGAGTTGCGCTGGGCGGGTGTTTCTTTT. Protein product: CASSVELRWAGVSF. The complete variable domain, with remaining parts taken from reference TRBV9 and TRBJ2-3, reads DSGVTQTPKHLITATGQRVTLRCSPRSGDLSVYWYQQSLDQGLQFLIQYYNGEERAKGNILERFSAQQFPDLHSELNLSSLELGDSALYFCASSVELRWAGVSFGPGTRLTVL.

The chain has TRBV5-1 and TRBJ2-1, with D possibly matching TRBD1 (5 bases). The CDR3 spans 12 residues. Germline-derived CDR1 and CDR2 are SGHRS and YFSETQ. V lost 0 bases and J 8 bases, leaving 6 bases between the germline ends. CDR3 residues: CASSLEGDEQFF. As DNA, the CDR3 is TGCGCCAGCAGCTTGGAAGGGGATGAGCAGTTCTTC.

V and J are TRBV27 and TRBJ1-5, with D unclear. Trimming stripped 5 bases from V and 3 bases from J, with 11 bases between. Germline V lookup: CDR1 MNHEY, CDR2 SMNVEV (reference sequence). The CDR3 is made up of 14 amino acids. The CDR3 DNA sequence: TGTGCCAGCAGTACCTGGGGATACAATCAGCCCCAGCATTTT. Translated: CASSTWGYNQPQHF.

The chain combines TRBV18 with TRBJ2-2; weak D call: TRBD2 (6 bases). Per germline, CDR1 KGHSH and CDR2 LQKENI. V lost 4 bases to trimming and J lost 2 bases, with 11 bases between them. This CDR3 comprises 15 residues. The CDR3 sequence is CASSLSGANTGELFF. The CDR3 region has the DNA TGTGCCAGCTCACTTAGCGGAGCAAACACCGGGGAGCTGTTTTTT.

The chain has TRBV5-4 and TRBJ2-4; 8 nucleotides agree with TRBD2. The CDR3 runs 14 residues. Germline V gene sequence: CDR1 SGHNT, CDR2 YYREEE (reference sequence). With 4 bases clipped from V and 5 bases from J, the junction kept 5 bases outside the gene matches. The DNA of the CDR3 is TGTGCCAGCAGCCTCAGCGGGAGTCAAAACATTCAGTACTTC. The encoded protein is CASSLSGSQNIQYF.

CDR3 in amino acids: CASSPSDIQAFF. Here the CDR3 DNA reads TGTGCCAGCAGCCCCTCGGACATCCAAGCTTTCTTT. The chain recombines TRBV5-8 with TRBJ1-1; a possible D gene is TRBD1 (5 bases). The CDR3 sequence is 12 residues long. The V gene's germline CDR1 is SGHTS and CDR2 YDEGEE. V was shortened by 4 bases and J by 9 bases, with 13 bases between the two germline ends.

V usage is TRBV19 and J usage is TRBJ2-3; 7 bases fit TRBD1. Germline V gives CDR1 LNHDA, CDR2 SQIVND (reference sequence). This CDR3 has 14 amino acids. V gave up 11 bases and J gave up 2 bases; unmatched junction bases: 10. In DNA form, the CDR3 reads TGTGCCGCTTCGGTAGGGACAGACACAGATACGCAGTATTTT. It encodes CAASVGTDTDTQYF. Drawing the rest from reference TRBV19 and TRBJ2-3, the complete variable domain is DGGITQSPKYLFRKEGQNVTLSCEQNLNHDAMYWYRQDPGQGLRLIYYSQIVNDFQKGDIAEGYSVSREKKESFPLTVTSAQKNPTAFYLCAASVGTDTDTQYFGPGTRLTVL.

This sequence joins TRBV7-2 and TRBJ1-1, with D perhaps matching TRBD1 (5 bases). Trimming stripped 1 base from V and 4 bases from J, with 10 bases between. The germline V gene has CDR1 SGHTA and CDR2 FQGNSA. The CDR3 covers 14 residues. The CDR3 region is CASSLVGGSTEAFF. The CDR3 nucleotides read TGTGCCAGCAGCTTAGTTGGGGGTAGCACTGAAGCTTTCTTT. The variable domain in full, with the rest retrieved from reference TRBV7-2 and TRBJ1-1, is GAGVSQSPSNKVTEKGKDVELRCDPISGHTALYWYRQSLGQGLEFLIYFQGNSAPDKSGLPSDRFSAERTGGSVSTLTIQRTQQEDSAVYLCASSLVGGSTEAFFGQGTRLTVV.

The chain has TRBV2 and TRBJ2-2, with 7 bases fitting TRBD1. With V trimmed by 7 bases and J by 3 bases, 5 bases remained unmatched. The germline gives CDR1 SNHLY, CDR2 FYNNEI. The CDR3 is 14 amino acids. The CDR3: CASKDRMYTGELFF. The CDR3 region has the DNA TGTGCCAGCAAGGACAGGATGTACACCGGGGAGCTGTTTTTT. Drawing the rest from reference TRBV2 and TRBJ2-2, the complete variable domain is EPEVTQTPSHQVTQMGQEVILRCVPISNHLYFYWYRQILGQKVEFLVSFYNNEISEKSEIFDDQFSVERPDGSNFTLKIRSTKLEDSAMYFCASKDRMYTGELFFGEGSRLTVL.

The CDR3 nucleotides are TGTGCCATCAGTGGTATCCACGAGCAGTACTTC. It encodes CAISGIHEQYF. The V call is TRBV10-3, the J call TRBJ2-7; D unclear. V was shortened by 4 bases and J by 5 bases, with 6 bases between the two germline ends. Germline CDR1 is ENHRY and CDR2 is SYGVKD. The CDR3 sequence is 11 residues long.

CDR3 sequence: CAISDRGARGSYNEQFF. The CDR3 DNA is TGTGCCATCAGTGACCGGGGGGCCCGGGGCTCCTACAATGAGCAGTTCTTC. The rearrangement links TRBV10-3 to TRBJ2-1; TRBD2 is a possible D gene (7 bases). CDR1 is ENHRY and CDR2 is SYGVKD in the germline V gene. This CDR3 comprises 17 residues. V lost 3 bases and J 0 bases, leaving 15 bases between the germline ends.

The rearrangement joins TRBV18 to TRBJ2-7; D not resolved. CDR3 length: 16 amino acids. Germline lookup yields CDR1 KGHSH and CDR2 LQKENI. The V and J ends lost 0 bases and 3 bases respectively, with 15 bases between them. The CDR3 DNA follows: TGTGCCAGCTCACCACCCCCCAGGTTAACACACTACGAGCAGTACTTC. It translates to CASSPPPRLTHYEQYF.

The rearrangement links TRBV10-3 to TRBJ2-1; D is undetermined. The CDR3 spans 14 residues. Trimming removed 5 bases from V and 9 bases from J, with 17 bases in between. Germline CDR1 ENHRY, CDR2 SYGVKD. The CDR3 region is CAISLDEVSSEQFF. DNA for the CDR3: TGTGCCATCAGTTTGGACGAGGTCTCAAGTGAGCAGTTCTTC.

This chain connects TRBV7-2 to TRBJ1-2; possibly TRBD1 for D (5 bases). The CDR3 extends over 14 amino acids. V lost 5 bases and J lost 8, with 18 bases in between. CDR1 SGHTA and CDR2 FQGNSA come from the germline V gene. The chain's CDR3 is CASSPRRGSRGYTF. CDR3 nucleotide sequence: TGTGCCAGCAGCCCACGTCGGGGGTCACGAGGCTACACCTTC.

The chain recombines TRBV6-1 with TRBJ2-7; 7 bases are shared with TRBD1. Trimming removed 10 bases from V and 4 bases from J; junction bases left unmatched: 10. The germline V gene has CDR1 MNHNS and CDR2 SASEGT. The CDR3 has 13 amino acids. The CDR3 sequence is CATSGTVPYEQYF. Written as DNA, the CDR3 is TGTGCCACCTCCGGGACAGTCCCTTACGAGCAGTACTTC.

The gene calls are TRBV5-1 and TRBJ2-3; 7 nucleotides align to TRBD1. V was pared by 7 bases and J by 1 base, with 9 bases of the junction left unmatched. The CDR3 runs 15 residues. Germline V CDR1 and CDR2: SGHRS, YFSETQ. This chain's CDR3 is CASRDSKTRTDTQYF. CDR3 nucleotide sequence: TGCGCCAGCCGGGACAGCAAAACTCGCACAGATACGCAGTATTTT. The full variable domain, with the rest looked up from reference TRBV5-1 and TRBJ2-3, is KAGVTQTPRYLIKTRGQQVTLSCSPISGHRSVSWYQQTPGQGLQFLFEYFSETQRNKGNFPGRFSGRQFSNSRSEMNVSTLELGDSALYLCASRDSKTRTDTQYFGPGTRLTVL.

Notes on this clone: The junction departs from germline at one end; a sequencing error may be responsible. The chain is built from TRBV9 and TRBJ2-1; D perhaps matches TRBD2 (5 bases). In germline, CDR1 is SGDLS, CDR2 YYNGEE. The CDR3 length is 14 residues. The chain's CDR3 is CASTVGSRGNEQFF. CDR3 in DNA: TGTGCCAGCACCGTAGGGAGCCGGGGCAATGAGCAGTTCTTC.

The rearrangement links TRBV2 to TRBJ1-1; D unresolved. The germline CDR1 and CDR2 sequences are SNHLY and FYNNEI. There are 11 residues in the CDR3. V shed 2 bases and J shed 7 bases, with 5 bases lying between them. In DNA, the CDR3 is TGTGCCAGCAGTGAAACTATTGAAGCTTTCTTT. Amino acid sequence: CASSETIEAFF.

CDR3 nucleotide sequence: TGTGCCAGCAGTTTAGGACAGAGCACAGATACGCAGTATTTT. It specifies CASSLGQSTDTQYF. The chain employs TRBV28 and TRBJ2-3; maybe TRBD1 (6 bases). Trimming pared 2 bases from V and 0 bases from J, leaving 6 bases between. The CDR3 covers 14 residues. Germline V lookup: CDR1 MDHEN, CDR2 SYDVKM.

This chain connects TRBV28 to TRBJ1-3, with D unresolved. The V end lost 5 bases, the J end lost 0 bases, and 8 bases lay between the germline ends. CDR3 length equals 14 residues. In germline, CDR1 is MDHEN, CDR2 SYDVKM. The CDR3 coding sequence is TGTGCCAGCAGTCTTCAGTACTCTGGAAACACCATATATTTT. This encodes CASSLQYSGNTIYF.

This chain connects TRBV9 to TRBJ2-7; 12 bases line up with TRBD2. The CDR3 is made up of 16 amino acids. V lost 0 bases to trimming and J lost 3 bases; unmatched junction nucleotides: 4. The V gene's germline CDR1 is SGDLS and CDR2 YYNGEE. The CDR3 sequence: CASSVGPGLAGYEQYF. CDR3 DNA: TGTGCCAGCAGCGTAGGTCCGGGACTAGCGGGCTACGAGCAGTACTTC. Using reference TRBV9 and TRBJ2-7 for the parts outside the CDR3, the full variable domain is DSGVTQTPKHLITATGQRVTLRCSPRSGDLSVYWYQQSLDQGLQFLIQYYNGEERAKGNILERFSAQQFPDLHSELNLSSLELGDSALYFCASSVGPGLAGYEQYFGPGTRLTVT.

The V gene is TRBV5-1, the J gene TRBJ2-7; 9 bases are a match to TRBD2. The germline V gene has CDR1 SGHRS and CDR2 YFSETQ. The CDR3 contains 16 residues. Germline trimming cut 4 bases from V and 3 bases from J; bases unmatched to any gene: 11. The DNA for the CDR3 is TGCGCCAGCAGCGCTAGGCCGGGACTAGCAGACTACGAGCAGTACTTC. Protein product: CASSARPGLADYEQYF.